Listed below are T cell receptor beta chains from one sample, sequenced in a study of graft-versus-host responses after intestinal transplantation. The method was immunoSEQ multiplex PCR; TCRdb's version includes in-frame clones alone and lacks a portion of them. Of around 100,000 clones listed, roughly 87% are singletons. For these receptors, no antigen is known. Sequencing used unstimulated CD4+ T cells sorted from spleen or lymph node cells, obtained before transplant. The source is a human donor who was the organ donor for an intestinal transplant. Each CDR3 is given without its conserved first and last residue. Only some rows state a clone size, as once, few, many or a class for expanded clones.

v_call clone_size cdr3_aa
TRBV9 - ASSFRGVANEKLF
TRBV5-1 once ASRTGSQETQY
TRBV20-1 - SARGTGELF
TRBV5-1 - ASSRDGKKDEKLF
TRBV7-2 - ASTEVGANEQY
TRBV28 - ASLKRLVHQETQY
TRBV6-5 - ASRNIFSYGYT
TRBV6-6 - ASIKLGGNSGNTIY
TRBV28 - ASSPPPGSKNIQY
TRBV30 - AWSPGDPKGYT
TRBV6-5 - ASRGRVTNEKLF
TRBV6-1 - ASSERGSGGDEQY
TRBV7-2 - ASERGGMNTEAF
TRBV5-1 - ASSSNTGELF
TRBV9 - ASSEGGDLY
TRBV5-6 - ASRPPTHSGANVLT
TRBV12-5 - ASGFAGLGGGRSNEQF
TRBV5-1 - ASTKGPREQPQH
TRBV5-6 - ASRGRDGETQY
TRBV5-1 once ASSWGTGGGDQETQY
TRBV6-5 - ASAYRQGGQPQH
TRBV7-2 - ASSLVHYEQY
TRBV6-5 - ASALRANNQPQH
TRBV11-2 - ASSFRVIGSGNTIY
TRBV18 - ASSRQGSEKLF
TRBV25-1 - ASSPSNRELAKNIQY
TRBV30 once AWSVWGIEQY
TRBV11-2 - ASSSGGGARTGELF
TRBV18 - ASSFRDSSALATNEKLF
TRBV9 - ASSVRVGGSYNEQF
TRBV7-9 - ASSLEGVNEQF
TRBV10-3 once AISDQGPNEKLF
TRBV6-5 once ASSYSTGPYGYT
TRBV30 - AWSVQGVRPQH
TRBV5-6 - ASSLFTGTRSYEQY
TRBV2 - ASRTANEKLF
TRBV5-4 - ASSLWERRGEDYGYT
TRBV29-1 - SVHGTGGYNEQF
TRBV4-2 few ASSQGPNEKLF
TRBV5-1 once ASSLEPDLWADTQY
TRBV5-1 - ASSARAGGPGDTQY
TRBV2 few ASKFSGANTGTEAF
TRBV4-1 - ASSHTRELGTNEKLF
TRBV5-1 - VSSRWAGEAYEQY
TRBV7-8 - ASSPYHIQGQNTEAF
TRBV7-2 - ASSLLWGQGNNQPQH
TRBV7-3 - ASSLLGTSGGRVANEQF
TRBV5-1 - ASSGNRGVNTEAF
TRBV5-4 - ASSLLQGAWNIQY
TRBV5-1 - ASRVAPDRVDGYT
TRBV7-9 - ASSLDARPQH
TRBV19 - ASSIRGGAF
TRBV6-5 - ASRTTGAPNEKLF